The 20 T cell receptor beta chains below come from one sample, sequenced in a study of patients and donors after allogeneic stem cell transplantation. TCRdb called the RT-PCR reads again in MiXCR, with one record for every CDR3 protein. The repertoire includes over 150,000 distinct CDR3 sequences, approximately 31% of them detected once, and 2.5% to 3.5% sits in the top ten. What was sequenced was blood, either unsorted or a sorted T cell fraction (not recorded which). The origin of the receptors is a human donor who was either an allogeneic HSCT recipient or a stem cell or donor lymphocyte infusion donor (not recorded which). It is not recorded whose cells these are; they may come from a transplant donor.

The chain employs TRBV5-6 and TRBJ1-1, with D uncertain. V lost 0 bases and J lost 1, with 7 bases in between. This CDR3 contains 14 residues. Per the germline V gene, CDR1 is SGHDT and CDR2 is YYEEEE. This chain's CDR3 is CASSLGQPNTEAFF. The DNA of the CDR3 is TGTGCCAGCAGCTTGGGGCAGCCGAACACTGAAGCTTTCTTT.

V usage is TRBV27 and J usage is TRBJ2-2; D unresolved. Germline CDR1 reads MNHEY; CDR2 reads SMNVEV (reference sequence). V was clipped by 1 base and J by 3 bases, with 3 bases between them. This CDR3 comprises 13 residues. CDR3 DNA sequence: TGTGCCAGCAGTTTATACTACACCGGGGAGCTGTTTTTT. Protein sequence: CASSLYYTGELFF.

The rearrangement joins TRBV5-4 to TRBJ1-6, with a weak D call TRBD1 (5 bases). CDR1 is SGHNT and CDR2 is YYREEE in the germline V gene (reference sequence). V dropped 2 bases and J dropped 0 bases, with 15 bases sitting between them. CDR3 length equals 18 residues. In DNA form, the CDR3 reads TGTGCCAGCAGCTTTGTCAGGGCGGCCTTCTCCTATAATTCACCCCTCCACTTT. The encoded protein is CASSFVRAAFSYNSPLHF.

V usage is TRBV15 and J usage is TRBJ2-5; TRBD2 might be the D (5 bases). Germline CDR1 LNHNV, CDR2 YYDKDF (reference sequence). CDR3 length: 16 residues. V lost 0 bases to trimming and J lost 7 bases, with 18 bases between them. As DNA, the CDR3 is TGTGCCACCAGCAGAGATGCTAGCTCCACTCTCGGGACCCAGTACTTC. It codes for CATSRDASSTLGTQYF.

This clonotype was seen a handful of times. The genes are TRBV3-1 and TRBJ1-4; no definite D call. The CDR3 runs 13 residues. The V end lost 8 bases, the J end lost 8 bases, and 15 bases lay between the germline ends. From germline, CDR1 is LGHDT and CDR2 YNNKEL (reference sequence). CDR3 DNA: TGTGCCAGCGGCGTCTATATAGGCGAAAAACTGTTTTTT. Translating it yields CASGVYIGEKLFF. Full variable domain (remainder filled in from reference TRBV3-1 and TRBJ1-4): DTAVSQTPKYLVTQMGNDKSIKCEQNLGHDTMYWYKQDSKKFLKIMFSYNNKELIINETVPNRFSPKSPDKAHLNLHINSLELGDSAVYFCASGVYIGEKLFFGSGTQLSVL.

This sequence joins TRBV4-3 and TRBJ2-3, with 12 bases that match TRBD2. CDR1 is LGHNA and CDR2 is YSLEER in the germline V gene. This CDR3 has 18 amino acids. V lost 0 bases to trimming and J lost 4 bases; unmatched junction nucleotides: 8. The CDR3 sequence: CASSQDPTSGRRSDTQYF. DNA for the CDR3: TGCGCCAGCAGCCAAGACCCGACTAGCGGGAGAAGGTCAGATACGCAGTATTTT.

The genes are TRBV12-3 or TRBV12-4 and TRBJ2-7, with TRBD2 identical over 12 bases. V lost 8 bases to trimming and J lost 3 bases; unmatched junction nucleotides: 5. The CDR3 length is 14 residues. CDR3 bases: TGTGCCAGCGGCCGACTAGCGGGAGTCTACGAGCAGTACTTC. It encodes CASGRLAGVYEQYF.

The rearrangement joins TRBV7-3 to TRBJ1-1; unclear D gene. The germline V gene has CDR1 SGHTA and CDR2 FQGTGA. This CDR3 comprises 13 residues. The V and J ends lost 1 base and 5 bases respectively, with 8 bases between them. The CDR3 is CASSLIMETEAFF. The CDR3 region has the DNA TGTGCCAGCAGCTTAATAATGGAAACTGAAGCTTTCTTT.

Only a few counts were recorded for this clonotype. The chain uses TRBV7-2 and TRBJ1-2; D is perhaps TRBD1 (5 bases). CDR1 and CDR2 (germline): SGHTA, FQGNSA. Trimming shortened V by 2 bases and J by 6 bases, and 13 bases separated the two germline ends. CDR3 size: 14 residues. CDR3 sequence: CASSLRPGRDGYTF. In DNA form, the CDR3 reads TGTGCCAGCAGCTTAAGGCCAGGGAGGGATGGCTACACCTTC.

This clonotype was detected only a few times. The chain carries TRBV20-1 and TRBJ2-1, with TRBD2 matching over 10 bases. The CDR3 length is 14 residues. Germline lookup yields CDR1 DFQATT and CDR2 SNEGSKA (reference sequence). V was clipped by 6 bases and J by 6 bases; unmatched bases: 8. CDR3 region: CSAMNSGRANEQFF. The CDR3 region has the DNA TGCAGTGCGATGAACAGCGGGAGGGCCAATGAGCAGTTCTTC.

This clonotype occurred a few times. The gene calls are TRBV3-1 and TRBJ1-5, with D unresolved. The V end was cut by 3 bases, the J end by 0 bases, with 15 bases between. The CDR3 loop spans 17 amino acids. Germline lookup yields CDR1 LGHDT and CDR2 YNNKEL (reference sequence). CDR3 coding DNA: TGTGCCAGCAGCCATCACAGAGCGGGGTATAGCAATCAGCCCCAGCATTTT. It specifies CASSHHRAGYSNQPQHF.

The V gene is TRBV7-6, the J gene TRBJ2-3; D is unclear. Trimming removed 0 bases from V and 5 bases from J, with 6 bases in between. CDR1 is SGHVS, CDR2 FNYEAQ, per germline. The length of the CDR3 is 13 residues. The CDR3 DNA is TGTGCCAGCAGCTTAGCTCTGAAAGATACGCAGTATTTT. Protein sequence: CASSLALKDTQYF.

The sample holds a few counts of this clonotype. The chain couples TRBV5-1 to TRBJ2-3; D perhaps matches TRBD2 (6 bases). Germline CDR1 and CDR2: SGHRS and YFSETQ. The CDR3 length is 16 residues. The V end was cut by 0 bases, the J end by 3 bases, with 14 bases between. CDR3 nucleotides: TGCGCCAGCAGCTTGGGGGTTTCGGGAGCTACAGATACGCAGTATTTT. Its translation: CASSLGVSGATDTQYF.

For the CDR3, the DNA is TGCGCCAGCAGCCAAGATCCCCCTGCGGGAGGAAGATACAATGAGCAGTTCTTC. Translation gives CASSQDPPAGGRYNEQFF. The V gene is TRBV4-3, the J gene TRBJ2-1; 8 bases line up with TRBD2. V shed 0 bases and J 4 bases; nucleotides not matched to a gene: 11. Germline CDR1 reads LGHNA; CDR2 reads YSLEER. The CDR3 consists of 18 residues.

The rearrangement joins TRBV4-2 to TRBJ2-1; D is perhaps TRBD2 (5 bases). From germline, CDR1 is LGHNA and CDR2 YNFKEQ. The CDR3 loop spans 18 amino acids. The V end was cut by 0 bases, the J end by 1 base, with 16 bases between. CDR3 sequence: CASSQEYGLAVSYNEQFF. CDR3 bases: TGTGCCAGCAGCCAAGAATATGGCCTAGCTGTATCCTACAATGAGCAGTTCTTC.

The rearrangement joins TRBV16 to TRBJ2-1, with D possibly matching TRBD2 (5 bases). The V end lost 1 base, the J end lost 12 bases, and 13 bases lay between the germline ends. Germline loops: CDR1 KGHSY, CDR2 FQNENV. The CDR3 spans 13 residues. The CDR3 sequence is CASSQLGEASQFF. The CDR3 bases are TGTGCCAGCAGCCAATTGGGAGAGGCTTCGCAGTTCTTC.

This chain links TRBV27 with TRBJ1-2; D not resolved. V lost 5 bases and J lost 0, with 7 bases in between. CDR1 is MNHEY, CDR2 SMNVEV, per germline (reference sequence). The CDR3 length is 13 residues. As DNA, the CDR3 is TGTGCCAGCAGTCCCTCTACTAACTATGGCTACACCTTC. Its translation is CASSPSTNYGYTF.

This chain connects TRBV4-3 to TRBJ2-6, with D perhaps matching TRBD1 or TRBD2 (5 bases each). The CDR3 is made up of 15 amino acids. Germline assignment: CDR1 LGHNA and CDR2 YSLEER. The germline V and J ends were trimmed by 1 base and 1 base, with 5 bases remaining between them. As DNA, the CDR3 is TGCGCCAGCAGCCAAGGGGGGTCTGGGGCCAACGTCCTGACTTTC. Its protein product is CASSQGGSGANVLTF.

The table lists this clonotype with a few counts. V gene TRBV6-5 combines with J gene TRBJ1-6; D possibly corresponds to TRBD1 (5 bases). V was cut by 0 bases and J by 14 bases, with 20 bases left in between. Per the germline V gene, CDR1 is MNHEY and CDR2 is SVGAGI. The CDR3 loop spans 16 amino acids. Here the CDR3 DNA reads TGTGCCAGCAGTTACTCGAATAGGGGAGCATTTTTGGCCCTCCACTTT. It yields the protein CASSYSNRGAFLALHF.

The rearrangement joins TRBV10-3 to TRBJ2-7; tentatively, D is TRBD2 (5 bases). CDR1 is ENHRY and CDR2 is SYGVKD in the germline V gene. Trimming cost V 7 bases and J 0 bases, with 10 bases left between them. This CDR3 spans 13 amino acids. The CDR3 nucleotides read TGTGCCATCAAGATAAGCGGCTCCTACGAGCAGTACTTC. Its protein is CAIKISGSYEQYF.